These T cell receptor beta chains were read from a single sample in a study of cytomegalovirus exposure and HLA in healthy donors. Only in-frame clones appear in the TCRdb table, and some are missing; sequencing was by immunoSEQ multiplex PCR. The data show around 100,000 clones, with under 70% seen just once and over 6.5% held by the top ten. The specimen sequenced was PBMCs. The receptors were gathered from a man younger than 35 in good health and CMV-seropositive. Both conserved end residues are part of each CDR3. D genes are given only for firm matches. Size is omitted from some rows. Given values are once, few, many or a class for expanded clones.

CDR3 length | J gene | D gene | V gene | clone size | CDR3 protein | CDR3 DNA
14 | TRBJ1-6 | . | TRBV30 | . | CAWSRGNDGSPLHF | TGTGCCTGGAGTCGGGGAAACGATGGGTCACCCCTCCACTTT
15 | TRBJ2-5 | . | TRBV2 | . | CASSGQLRVRETQYF | TGTGCCAGCAGTGGACAGTTAAGGGTGAGGGAGACCCAGTACTTC
15 | TRBJ1-5 | TRBD1 | TRBV18 | . | CASSQGQLSNQPQHF | TGTGCCAGCTCACAGGGACAGCTTAGCAATCAGCCCCAGCATTTT
14 | TRBJ1-5 | . | TRBV6-6 | . | CASSSRGAVQPQHF | TGTGCCAGCAGTTCCAGGGGCGCGGTGCAGCCCCAGCATTTT
15 | TRBJ2-5 | TRBD2 | TRBV14 | . | CASSHLGGGRETQYF | TGTGCCAGCAGCCACCTCGGCGGGGGGAGAGAGACCCAGTACTTC
19 | TRBJ2-1 | . | TRBV5-4 | . | CASSVWIGKEWGNTYEQFF | TGTGCCAGCAGCGTTTGGATAGGGAAGGAGTGGGGCAATACATATGAGCAGTTCTTC
12 | TRBJ2-7 | . | TRBV11-3 | . | CASSFIRDEQYF | TGTGCCAGCAGCTTCATCAGGGACGAGCAGTACTTC
14 | TRBJ2-3 | TRBD1 | TRBV5-1 | . | CASTHRGETDTQYF | TGCGCCAGCACCCACAGGGGAGAGACAGATACGCAGTATTTT
12 | TRBJ2-2 | . | TRBV11-2 | few | CASSPGTGELFF | TGTGCCAGCAGCCCGGGCACCGGGGAGCTGTTTTTT
14 | TRBJ2-5 | . | TRBV5-1 | . | CASSPTLVGETQYF | TGCGCCAGCAGCCCAACACTAGTGGGTGAGACCCAGTACTTC
13 | TRBJ1-2 | . | TRBV5-1 | once | CASSYDSNYGYTF | TGCGCCAGCAGCTATGACAGCAACTATGGCTACACCTTC
16 | TRBJ2-3 | TRBD1 | TRBV7-2 | . | CASSPRDSIGTDTQYF | TGTGCCAGCAGCCCCCGGGACAGCATAGGCACAGATACGCAGTATTTT
15 | TRBJ2-3 | TRBD2 | TRBV9 | few | CASSVTRGGSNTQYF | TGTGCCAGCAGCGTAACTCGCGGGGGGTCGAATACGCAGTATTTT
18 | TRBJ2-6 | . | TRBV27 | few | CASSFWAGAAAGANVLTF | TGTGCCAGCAGTTTTTGGGCGGGTGCGGCAGCCGGGGCCAACGTCCTGACTTTC
17 | TRBJ2-5 | TRBD2 | TRBV7-6 | . | CASSLDYGGGGKETQYF | TGTGCCAGCAGCTTAGATTATGGCGGGGGGGGAAAAGAGACCCAGTACTTC
16 | TRBJ1-1 | TRBD1 | TRBV11-3 | . | CASSLGGQGLNTEAFF | TGTGCCAGCAGCTTAGGGGGACAGGGACTCAACACTGAAGCTTTCTTT
15 | TRBJ2-7 | TRBD1 | TRBV7-9 | . | CASSFQQQGFHEQYF | TGTGCCAGCAGCTTCCAGCAACAGGGGTTCCACGAGCAGTACTTC
15 | TRBJ1-6 | . | TRBV27 | . | CASSLWASHNSPLHF | TGTGCCAGCAGTTTATGGGCCTCACATAATTCACCCCTCCACTTT
14 | TRBJ1-4 | . | TRBV27 | few | CASKDTGFREKLFF | TGTGCCAGCAAGGATACAGGGTTTAGGGAAAAACTGTTTTTT
18 | TRBJ2-3 | TRBD2 | TRBV11-2 | . | CASSFSGTSGGARDTQYF | TGTGCCAGCAGCTTTAGTGGGACTAGCGGGGGGGCCCGCGATACGCAGTATTTT
13 | TRBJ1-5 | . | TRBV28 | . | CASSLLGGRPQHF | TGTGCCAGCAGTTTATTAGGGGGTCGGCCCCAGCATTTT
16 | TRBJ1-2 | . | TRBV23-1 | . | CAIPTREGECDYGYTF | TGCGCCATCCCGACGAGAGAGGGGGAGTGTGACTATGGCTACACCTTC
17 | TRBJ2-1 | TRBD2 | TRBV7-6 | once | CASSHYMEAGGYNEQFF | TGTGCCAGCAGCCACTATATGGAAGCGGGGGGATATAATGAGCAGTTCTTC
14 | TRBJ2-4 | . | TRBV5-1 | . | CASSPREAKNIQYF | TGCGCCAGCAGCCCCCGGGAAGCCAAAAACATTCAGTACTTC
15 | TRBJ2-3 | . | TRBV28 | few | CASRTGTGDTDTQYF | TGTGCCAGCAGAACCGGGACTGGAGACACAGATACGCAGTATTTT
14 | TRBJ1-1 | TRBD1 | TRBV7-2 | . | CASSSGQGATEAFF | TGTGCCAGCAGCTCCGGACAGGGGGCAACTGAAGCTTTCTTT